This T cell receptor beta chain was recovered during a study of T-cell memory formation after mild COVID-19. Study-wide findings and caveats: Second-wave clones with a day 37 peak had unconfirmed SARS-CoV-2 specificity. Within pre-infection memory, some responding clones were found, suggesting cross-reactive memory joined.

Looked up from germline, CDR1 is SQVTM and CDR2 is ANQGSEA. With 1 base removed from V and 7 bases from J, the gap between germline ends came to 17 bases. CDR3 length: 14 residues. MiXCR, applied by TCRdb to the 5' RACE reads, yields one record per CDR3 protein. This sample has around 510,000 distinct CDR3 sequences, with about 20% found just once. Comments on this clonotype: The antigen is not known.

The chain carries TRBV29-1 and TRBJ2-7; D may match TRBD1 or TRBD2 (6 bases each). Sequences were obtained from PBMCs or a T cell subset sorted from them (not recorded which). The sequence came from an adult woman who had mild COVID-19 (a few samples of this study predate the infection). Cell type and time point are not known. CDR3 nucleotide sequence: TGCAGCGTTGAAGGTTGGGGGGCTTCGGAGGAGCAGTACTTC. Its translation is CSVEGWGASEEQYF.